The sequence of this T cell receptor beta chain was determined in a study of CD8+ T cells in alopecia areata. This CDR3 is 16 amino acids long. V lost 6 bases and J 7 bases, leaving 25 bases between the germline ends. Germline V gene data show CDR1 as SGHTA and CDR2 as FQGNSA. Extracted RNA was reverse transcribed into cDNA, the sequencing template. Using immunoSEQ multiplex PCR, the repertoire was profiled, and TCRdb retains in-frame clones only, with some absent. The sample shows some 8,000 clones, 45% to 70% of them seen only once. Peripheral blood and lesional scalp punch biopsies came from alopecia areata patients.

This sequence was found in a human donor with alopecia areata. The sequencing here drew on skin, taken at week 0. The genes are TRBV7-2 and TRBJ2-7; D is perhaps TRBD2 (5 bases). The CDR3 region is CASRLSFGSASREQYF. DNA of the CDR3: TGTGCCAGCAGGTTGTCTTTCGGTAGCGCGTCTAGGGAGCAGTACTTC.